This paragraph reports one T cell receptor beta chain. It lacks a known antigen. Base qualities were left out, and no much larger clone turns up one base away. These data come from a study of shared clonotypes between healthy human individuals (TCRdb year 2020). As for the study more broadly: A few men and a couple of women, aged 18 to 49 years, made up the cohort. For each donor, three plates each were used for CD4 naive and CD4 memory, two plates were used for CD8 naive, and one plate was used for CD8 memory. To estimate repertoire size and how much clonotypes are shared between individuals, the study performed deep sequencing of blood TCR repertoires from five healthy adults. Different laboratories and diverse techniques were used to prepare libraries and sequence TCR repertoires, to increase sequencing depth and limit assay-specific biases. Leukapheresis yielded between about 0.94 and 10 billion PBMCs per donor.

Broad study findings and their caveats: Because the study included only a small number of donors, the genetic and exposure-history diversity represented was limited. Larger estimated clonotype richness was generally found for naive subsets than for memory subsets. Compared with non-shared clonotypes, clonotypes shared by all four sorted-subset donors had higher generation probabilities. Sampling was limited to blood, and TCR repertoires in tissue likely differ from TCR repertoires in blood. Rarefaction of sorted-subset datasets indicated incomplete sequencing despite the large sequencing depth. About 5% of naive CD4, approximately 3.7% of naive CD8, approximately 2% of memory CD4, and 0.4% of memory CD8 clonotypes were shared across several donors. Based on pairwise subsampling, the degree of clonotype sharing among donors was expected to be affected by sequencing depth.

CDR1 and CDR2 (MNHEY, SMNVEV) derive from the germline V gene (reference sequence). From the cysteine through the phenylalanine, the CDR3 covers 14 amino acids. Kept here is only the CDR3 DNA, which spans 42 bases and is read in frame from base 1. A distance of 13 bases separates the germline ends of V and J, which lose 3 bases and 4 bases respectively. Healthy HIV-negative adults with no recently reported acute infections or vaccinations were included as donors. All donors were Caucasian adults living in Nashville, Tennessee, USA. CD4+ T cells were enriched by magnetic negative selection, after which naive cells were positively selected on CD45RA and the negative fraction was taken as the memory subset. Blood was obtained by leukapheresis, after which PBMCs were separated by Ficoll-Histopaque density gradient centrifugation and cryopreserved in liquid nitrogen vapor phase. Analytical flow cytometry was used to check the purity and quantity of each magnetically sorted T cell population. Each sorted fraction had its genomic DNA isolated and then quantified by UV absorbance on a Nanodrop 2000c.

TCR CDR3 regions were amplified from genomic DNA by multiplex PCR using the deep immunoSEQ assay. Genomic DNA extracted from each cell subset was distributed evenly over all wells of several immunoSEQ 96-well plates, and each plate served as one replicate. Each replicate PCR for sorted subsets received about 180 ng genomic DNA, equal to about 30,000 T cell genomes. Purified libraries were quantified with a Qubit 3.0 fluorometer, sized on a Bioanalyzer 2100, and re-quantified with the KAPA Library Quantification kit. Every immunoSEQ 96-well plate was sequenced on a separate single-read 150-cycle Illumina NextSeq 550 flow cell. The study's own analysis went as follows. The immunoSEQ output contained only junctional sequences without quality scores, so filtering could not match that applied to full-length reads. To assign V/J genes and CDR3, sequences were annotated using PyIR, a Python wrapper for IgBLAST v1.9, with IMGT germline references. Reads were filtered out if the reads had weak V/J assignments (E-value above 1e-6), no CDR3, stop codons, out-of-frame junctions, or ambiguous translated residues. V3J clonotypes were defined as sequences sharing the same inferred V gene, J gene, and CDR3 amino acid sequence. Percentage overlap between repertoires was computed as shared unique clonotypes divided by the size of the smaller repertoire. Three approaches were used to assess repertoire richness: RTK rarefaction, the Chao1 estimator, and Recon v2.1 estimates of unobserved clonotypes. Generation probabilities for all TCRbeta clonotypes obtained by the gDNA method from a few donors were computed using OLGA. TCRdb carries this immuneACCESS record with in-frame sequences only. Its versions omit some clonotypes, under half of them owing to an unresolved V gene in the studies checked, with the rest unexplained. V and J calls and clone size are as listed in that table; D and trimming were resolved from the DNA. In all, the sample holds around 2.5 million clones, and 93% of those were seen once. Roughly 0.36% of the sample rests with the top ten.

The receptor comes from a man younger than 35 in good health. Some clones in this sample may be carry-over from other donors' samples. Recombination joined TRBV27 with TRBJ2-7, with a weak D call of TRBD2 (7 bases match). Sequenced material: naive CD4+ T cells from PBMCs. This sample's cell subset or site label indicates: CD45RA+ positively selected. The CDR3 has the sequence CASSFQGRVYEQYF. Read as DNA, the sequence is TGTGCCAGCAGTTTCCAGGGGAGGGTATACGAGCAGTACTTC.